This T cell receptor (beta chain) comes out of a study of T cell responses to AZD1222 COVID-19 vaccine. Study information: Second doses that came at about 4 or about 12 weeks were put together. Study-level findings and limits: Possibly, clonal diversity was underestimated; donors were largely white British and included more females.

As for this clone: Its specificity is not known.

The germline V gene encodes CDR1 SQVTM and CDR2 ANQGSEA. V was trimmed by 0 bases and J by 13 bases, leaving 15 bases between them. The CDR3 has 12 amino acids. Libraries were prepared by immunoSEQ multiplex PCR; TCRdb keeps only in-frame clonotypes and omits some of them. The sample includes just under 100,000 clones, around nine tenths of them seen just once. The chain links TRBV29-1 to TRBJ2-5, with no clear D. The material was peripheral blood, obtained on day 0 of AZD1222 vaccination. This clonotype was sampled from an adult in good health. The CDR3 protein is CSVEDGSTPRYF. The CDR3 bases are TGCAGCGTTGAAGATGGGTCGACCCCCCGGTACTTC.